Below are 29 T cell receptor beta chains sequenced from a single sample in a study of blood T cell repertoires in COVID-19. The method was immunoSEQ multiplex PCR; TCRdb's version includes in-frame clones alone and lacks a portion of them. In the table there are some 240,000 clones, more than 75% of which are singletons. Sequenced material: peripheral blood. The receptors stem from a human donor in a cohort sampled during active COVID-19.

The CDR3 reads CASSRRRTVSSGELFF. The CDR3 region has the DNA TGTGCCAGCAGCAGACGCCGGACAGTCTCCTCCGGGGAGCTGTTTTTT. The rearrangement joins TRBV11-2 to TRBJ2-2; D perhaps matches TRBD1 (6 bases). CDR3 length: 16 residues. V was trimmed by 5 bases and J by 6 bases, leaving 19 bases between them. Looked up from germline, CDR1 is SGHAT and CDR2 is FQNNGV.

The chain has TRBV7-8 and TRBJ1-1; 7 bases are shared with TRBD1. CDR1 is SGHVS and CDR2 is FQNEAQ in the germline V gene. The junction had 16 bases not matched to a gene; V was cut back by 7 bases and J by 5 bases. This CDR3 spans 16 amino acids. The CDR3 protein is CASIRGAGHRDTEAFF. The DNA for the CDR3 is TGTGCCAGCATCAGGGGGGCGGGGCATCGGGATACTGAAGCTTTCTTT.

This clone was seen only once. CDR3 nucleotide sequence: TGTGCCAGCAGCATTGGGGGGGGTACCTACAATGAGCAGTTCTTC. Protein: CASSIGGGTYNEQFF. This rearrangement joins TRBV9 to TRBJ2-1, with 7 bases lining up with TRBD2. The CDR3 contains 15 residues. Germline V gene data show CDR1 as SGDLS and CDR2 as YYNGEE. V lost 4 bases and J lost 2; bases outside the gene matches: 6.

The chain joins TRBV27 to TRBJ2-7; the match to TRBD2 covers 13 bases. The V segment lost 5 bases and the J segment 6 bases; nucleotides outside the gene matches: 4. CDR3 size: 14 residues. CDR1 MNHEY and CDR2 SMNVEV come from the germline V gene (reference sequence). The CDR3 reads CASSKLAGGREQYF. In DNA form, the CDR3 reads TGTGCCAGCAGTAAACTAGCGGGGGGGCGCGAGCAGTACTTC.

This clone is a singleton in its sample. This chain joins TRBV29-1 and TRBJ2-7, with D maybe TRBD1 (6 bases). CDR3 length: 13 residues. Germline V gene sequence: CDR1 SQVTM, CDR2 ANQGSEA. V lost 4 bases, J lost 7 bases, and 17 bases lay in between. The CDR3 sequence is CSVAGTPLVEQYF. In nucleotides, the CDR3 is TGCAGCGTTGCCGGGACACCTCTTGTTGAGCAGTACTTC.

V gene TRBV30 combines with J gene TRBJ2-5, with D possibly TRBD1 on 6 matching bases. Trimming left V 7 bases short and J 5 bases short, with 17 bases between. Germline CDR1 GTSNPN, CDR2 SVGIG (reference sequence). The CDR3 consists of 13 residues. The CDR3 protein is CAFSLGARETQYF. The DNA for the CDR3 is TGTGCCTTTTCCCTGGGGGCGAGGGAGACCCAGTACTTC.

The chain employs TRBV21-1 and TRBJ1-2; the table names TRBD1, a call not compared with the DNA. TRBV21-1 is flagged as a pseudogene. The CDR3 has 20 residues. The CDR3 loop reads CASSNPLPRQALVLNYGYTF. CDR3 DNA sequence: TGTGCCAGCAGCAATCCACTTCCTCGACAGGCCCTAGTCCTTAACTATGGCTACACCTTC.

The genes are TRBV7-2 and TRBJ1-4; D is uncertain. Germline CDR1 and CDR2: SGHTA and FQGNSA. The CDR3 extends over 16 amino acids. V was shortened by 1 base and J by 13 bases, with 22 bases between the two germline ends. The CDR3 is CASSLDAAGIVRRLFF. In nucleotides, the CDR3 is TGTGCCAGCAGCTTAGACGCGGCCGGGATCGTGAGAAGACTGTTTTTT.

This chain's CDR3 is CATKGGREQYF. CDR3 DNA: TGTGCCACCAAGGGGGGGCGCGAGCAGTACTTC. The chain joins TRBV28 to TRBJ2-7; a weak D match, TRBD2 (7 bases). This CDR3 contains 11 residues. The V and J ends lost 10 bases and 6 bases respectively, with 13 bases between them. CDR1 MDHEN and CDR2 SYDVKM come from the germline V gene.

The chain links TRBV24-1 to TRBJ2-7; TRBD2 matches at 7 bases. V lost 6 bases, J lost 5 bases, and 6 bases stayed unmatched. Germline values: CDR1 KGHDR, CDR2 SFDVKD. This CDR3 region has 13 residues. The CDR3: CATSRGSGHEQYF. CDR3 nucleotide sequence: TGTGCCACCAGTCGCGGGAGCGGCCACGAGCAGTACTTC.

In this sample, this clone turned up a few times. The rearrangement joins TRBV7-2 to TRBJ2-1; 7 nucleotides agree with TRBD1. CDR1 is SGHTA and CDR2 is FQGNSA in the germline V gene. The junction had 9 bases not matched to a gene; V was cut back by 5 bases and J by 8 bases. This CDR3 has 14 amino acids. The CDR3 DNA is TGTGCCAGCAGCCCCGACAGGGAAAGGCATGAGCAGTTCTTC. Encoded protein: CASSPDRERHEQFF.

This CDR3 is CASSDSGLSYEQYF. In nucleotides, the CDR3 is TGTGCCAGCAGCGACTCAGGGCTCTCCTACGAGCAGTACTTC. V usage is TRBV9 and J usage is TRBJ2-7, with D possibly matching TRBD1 (5 bases). This CDR3 is built from 14 residues. Looked up from germline, CDR1 is SGDLS and CDR2 is YYNGEE. V was clipped by 3 bases and J by 0 bases, with 10 bases between them.

This clone has just one count. J is TRBJ2-7 and V is TRBV27; TRBD2 aligns across 9 bases. Looked up from germline, CDR1 is MNHEY and CDR2 is SMNVEV (reference sequence). J gave up 7 bases and V 2 bases, and 12 bases lay outside the gene matches. CDR3 length equals 16 residues. CDR3 coding DNA: TGTGCCAGCAGTTTAAGGGTAGCGGGGGCCACCGGAGAGCAGTACTTC. This translates into CASSLRVAGATGEQYF.

In DNA, the CDR3 is TGTGCCAGCTCACCAGAAATTATAGGACTGCGGAACACCGGGGAGCTGTTTTTT. Translating it yields CASSPEIIGLRNTGELFF. The J gene is TRBJ2-2, the V gene TRBV18, with D possibly matching TRBD2 (5 bases). Per germline, CDR1 KGHSH and CDR2 LQKENI. V shed 2 bases and J shed 1 base, with 17 bases lying between them. The CDR3 totals 18 residues. The full variable domain, in which reference TRBV18 and TRBJ2-2 provide the parts outside the CDR3, is NAGVMQNPRHLVRRRGQEARLRCSPMKGHSHVYWYRQLPEEGLKFMVYLQKENIIDESGMPKERFSAEFPKEGPSILRIQQVVRGDSAAYFCASSPEIIGLRNTGELFFGEGSRLTVL.

This clone was detected once. This rearrangement joins TRBV5-6 to TRBJ1-2, with D possibly matching TRBD1 (6 bases). Per germline, CDR1 SGHDT and CDR2 YYEEEE. This CDR3 comprises 14 residues. With 0 bases removed from V and 8 bases from J, the gap between germline ends came to 14 bases. This CDR3 reads CASSLGDLTGGYTF. CDR3 DNA sequence: TGTGCCAGCAGCTTGGGGGACCTAACAGGGGGCTACACCTTC.

The genes are TRBV7-9 and TRBJ2-2; TRBD2 might be the D (6 bases). The CDR3 is 15 residues long. CDR1 and CDR2 from the germline V gene are SEHNR and FQNEAQ (reference sequence). V was clipped by 3 bases and J by 3 bases, with 11 bases between them. The CDR3 DNA is TGTGCCAGCAGCTTCCTAGCGACAGACACCGGGGAGCTGTTTTTT. Its translation is CASSFLATDTGELFF.

This chain joins TRBV27 and TRBJ2-5; D is perhaps TRBD2 (7 bases). This CDR3 is built from 15 residues. Germline V gene lookup returns CDR1 MNHEY and CDR2 SMNVEV (reference sequence). The V gene lost 4 bases and the J gene lost 5 bases, with 17 bases spanning the gap. CDR3 DNA: TGTGCCAGCAGTTACAAGGGGGGGATTTGGGAGACCCAGTACTTC. It specifies CASSYKGGIWETQYF.

The J gene is TRBJ1-1, the V gene TRBV2, with TRBD1 as a possible D gene (5 bases). Trimming removed 7 bases from V and 6 bases from J, with 15 bases in between. Germline lookup yields CDR1 SNHLY and CDR2 FYNNEI. This CDR3 has 13 residues. The CDR3 reads CASTSIRDSEAFF. CDR3 DNA sequence: TGTGCCAGCACAAGCATAAGGGACTCTGAAGCTTTCTTT. Using reference TRBV2 and TRBJ1-1 for the parts outside the CDR3, the full variable domain is EPEVTQTPSHQVTQMGQEVILRCVPISNHLYFYWYRQILGQKVEFLVSFYNNEISEKSEIFDDQFSVERPDGSNFTLKIRSTKLEDSAMYFCASTSIRDSEAFFGQGTRLTVV.

This rearrangement joins TRBV6-6 to TRBJ1-2; perhaps TRBD1 as D (5 bases). The germline V gene encodes CDR1 MNHNY and CDR2 SVGAGI (reference sequence). Trimming removed 6 bases from V and 4 bases from J, with 12 bases in between. The CDR3 is 13 residues long. In DNA, the CDR3 is TGTGCCAGCAGACCGACAGTTGGCTATGGCTACACCTTC. Translated, it gives CASRPTVGYGYTF.

In its sample, this clone was seen a few times. J is TRBJ1-2 and V is TRBV4-1; no definite D call. The germline V gene encodes CDR1 MGHRA and CDR2 YSYEKL. There are 15 residues in the CDR3. Trimming removed 1 base at V and 0 bases at J, with 9 bases between. CDR3 in amino acids: CASSQALTTNYGYTF. The CDR3 DNA reads as TGCGCCAGCAGCCAAGCCTTAACTACTAACTATGGCTACACCTTC.

The chain uses TRBV20-1 and TRBJ2-3; D unclear. CDR3 length: 11 residues. Trimming stripped 5 bases from V and 10 bases from J, with 13 bases between. The germline V gene encodes CDR1 DFQATT and CDR2 SNEGSKA (reference sequence). DNA for the CDR3: TGCAGTGCTCAGGTGGATGAAGCGCAGTATTTT. The encoded protein is CSAQVDEAQYF.

The CDR3 DNA sequence: TGTGCCACACACGGGACTAGCGGGAGAGGGAAAAACATTCAGTACTTC. As protein: CATHGTSGRGKNIQYF. This chain uses TRBV19 with TRBJ2-4, with 14 bases that match TRBD2. V was pared by 10 bases and J by 4 bases, with 9 bases of the junction left unmatched. The CDR3 has 16 amino acids. Germline CDR1 reads LNHDA; CDR2 reads SQIVND (reference sequence).

The V call is TRBV3-1 (or the pseudogene TRBV3-2), the J call TRBJ1-6, with D tentatively TRBD1 (6 bases). The CDR3 spans 13 residues. The germline V gene has CDR1 LGHDT and CDR2 YNNKEL (reference sequence). Trimming cost V 4 bases and J 10 bases, with 11 bases left between them. In nucleotides, the CDR3 is TGTGCCAGCAGCCGATTACAGGGCTCACCCCTCCACTTT. It yields the protein CASSRLQGSPLHF.

The chain employs TRBV5-1 and TRBJ2-1; D gene ambiguous. Germline CDR1 SGHRS, CDR2 YFSETQ. V lost 0 bases, J lost 7 bases, and 8 bases lay in between. The CDR3 is 13 residues long. The CDR3 loop reads CASSLATVNEQFF. CDR3 in DNA: TGCGCCAGCAGCTTGGCCACTGTAAATGAGCAGTTCTTC.

The genes are TRBV6-6 and TRBJ1-4; D not certain. The ends were cut back, 5 bases at V and 4 bases at J, with 11 bases in the middle. The CDR3 is 14 residues long. CDR1 is MNHNY, CDR2 SVGAGI, per germline (reference sequence). The CDR3 sequence: CASSQRPVNEKLFF. DNA of the CDR3: TGTGCCAGCAGTCAGAGGCCCGTTAATGAAAAACTGTTTTTT.

This clone was found a few times. The J gene is TRBJ2-1, the V gene TRBV6-5, with 9 bases that match TRBD2. With V trimmed by 4 bases and J by 4 bases, 8 bases remained unmatched. Germline assignment: CDR1 MNHEY and CDR2 SVGAGI. The CDR3 extends over 16 amino acids. Written as DNA, the CDR3 is TGTGCCAGCAGTTCACTATCTAGCGGGGCGTACAATGAGCAGTTCTTC. Its protein is CASSSLSSGAYNEQFF.

This clone was seen only a few times. This chain links TRBV2 with TRBJ1-5; 10 positions agree with TRBD1. The germline V gene has CDR1 SNHLY and CDR2 FYNNEI. The J segment lost 5 bases and the V segment lost 5 bases, leaving 3 bases of the junction unmatched. The length of the CDR3 is 14 residues. The CDR3 sequence: CASSWDRGDQPQHF. In nucleotides, the CDR3 is TGTGCCAGCAGTTGGGACAGGGGAGATCAGCCCCAGCATTTT.

The chain links TRBV4-3 to TRBJ1-5; weak D call: TRBD1 (5 bases). The CDR3 loop spans 15 amino acids. The V gene lost 0 bases and the J gene lost 3 bases, with 9 bases spanning the gap. Germline V lookup: CDR1 LGHNA, CDR2 YSLEER. This CDR3 is CASSQDRANNQPQHF. CDR3 DNA: TGCGCCAGCAGCCAAGACAGGGCGAACAATCAGCCCCAGCATTTT.

The chain combines TRBV9 with TRBJ2-1; tentatively, D is TRBD2 (5 bases). Germline V lookup: CDR1 SGDLS, CDR2 YYNGEE. CDR3 length: 12 residues. Trimming pared 0 bases from V and 10 bases from J, leaving 8 bases between. This CDR3 reads CASSVGPGEQFF. The DNA of the CDR3 is TGTGCCAGCAGCGTAGGTCCGGGAGAGCAGTTCTTC.